The sample holds a few counts of the clone carrying this T cell receptor beta chain. What it binds is not known. This record belongs to a study of T cells after yellow fever vaccination. Notes on the study in general: Highly abundant clonotypes carried over from the bulk population could end up in FACS-sorted repertoires as contaminants.

The CDR3 totals 13 residues. Per germline, CDR1 KGHSH and CDR2 LQKENI. V was pared by 6 bases and J by 6 bases, with 6 bases of the junction left unmatched. The study made its TCR cDNA through 5'RACE template switching. That step introduced a universal primer site along with UMIs. TCRdb analysed the 5' RACE reads with MiXCR anew, one entry per CDR3 protein. The sample shows approximately 450,000 distinct CDR3 sequences, around a sixth of them seen only once. This specimen consisted of PBMCs, obtained before the yellow fever booster vaccination. The TCR sequence derives from a young man who received the YFV17D yellow fever vaccine. This chain joins TRBV18 and TRBJ2-3, with TRBD2 identical over 7 bases. The CDR3 nucleotides are TGTGCCAGCTCCCCGACTAGCCCGGATACGCAGTATTTT. It yields the protein CASSPTSPDTQYF.